This TCR beta chain was sequenced in a study of blood T cell repertoires in COVID-19. In the original workflow: Reference gene primer amplification gave nucleated cell count estimates. The protocol was immunoSEQ multiplex PCR, while the TCRdb copy is restricted to in-frame clones and leaves out a portion. Clone size and V and J calls were adopted from that table, with D and trimming inferred from the DNA. The sample has roughly 34,000 clones, about 91% seen once; the top ten hold 4.5% to 5%. This clonotype originated in a woman in her 70s with active COVID-19. The sample was peripheral blood.

The CDR3 loop reads CASSLGGLAGEETQYF. Written as DNA, the CDR3 is TGTGCCAGCAGCTTAGGGGGACTAGCGGGGGAAGAGACCCAGTACTTC. The chain joins TRBV11-3 to TRBJ2-5; 14 nucleotides line up with TRBD2. The germline V gene encodes CDR1 SGHNT and CDR2 YENEEA. The CDR3 is 16 residues long. V gave up 1 base and J gave up 3 bases; unmatched junction bases: 1.